This is a list of T cell receptor beta chains from one sample in a study of regulatory T cells in long-lasting Graves disease. TCRdb re-called the multiplex PCR reads through MiXCR, storing one row per CDR3 protein. The table has 300,000 to 350,000 distinct CDR3 sequences, about 19% seen once; the top ten hold less than 35%. The sequences come from peripheral blood mononuclear cells (PBMCs), collected when the disease was refractory, from a patient treated with antithyroid drugs. Receptors originate from a female donor with Graves disease. The CDR3 runs from the conserved cysteine through the conserved F or W. A D gene is named only where the DNA matches it firmly. A clone size is listed for some rows: how often the clone was seen (once, few, many), or a class if it is expanded.

>TRBV4-1|NA|TRBJ1-5|NA
CASSQDETVNQPQHF
TGCGCCAGCAGCCAAGACGAAACGGTGAATCAGCCCCAGCATTTT
>TRBV3-1|many|TRBJ1-2|NA
CASSQVSGINYGYTF
TGTGCCAGCAGCCAAGTTTCAGGGATCAACTATGGCTACACCTTC
>TRBV6-1|few|TRBJ1-6|TRBD1
CASSHGQGYSPLHF
TGTGCCAGCAGCCACGGACAGGGGTATTCACCCCTCCACTTT
>TRBV4-1|few|TRBJ1-1|TRBD1
CASSLRGQGNTEAFF
TGCGCCAGCAGCTTGAGAGGACAGGGAAACACTGAAGCTTTCTTT
>TRBV29-1|many|TRBJ1-2|NA
CSVWGDGYTF
TGCAGCGTTTGGGGTGACGGCTACACCTTC
>TRBV28|many|TRBJ2-7|NA
CASSLLEEGGTEQYF
TGTGCCAGCAGTTTGCTTGAGGAGGGAGGTACCGAGCAGTACTTC
>TRBV2|many|TRBJ1-6|NA
CASSETDSYNSPLHF
TGTGCCAGCAGTGAGACAGACTCCTATAATTCACCCCTCCACTTT
>TRBV6-1|NA|TRBJ1-5|NA
CASTRRGVGNQPQHF
TGTGCCAGCACTAGAAGGGGAGTAGGCAATCAGCCCCAGCATTTT
>TRBV11-2|many|TRBJ1-5|NA
CASSLFAGHQPQHF
TGTGCCAGCAGCTTATTTGCAGGTCACCAGCCCCAGCATTTT
>TRBV6-1|many|TRBJ1-2|TRBD1
CASGGGDGYTF
TGTGCCAGTGGAGGGGGCGATGGCTACACCTTC
>TRBV11-2|NA|TRBJ2-1|NA
CASSKYGRAPHEQFF
TGTGCCAGCAGCAAATACGGCAGGGCCCCTCATGAGCAGTTCTTC
>TRBV10-3|NA|TRBJ1-6|TRBD1
CATRLGQNNSPLHF
TGTGCCACCAGGCTGGGACAGAATAATTCACCCCTCCACTTT